The entry below gives a single T cell receptor beta chain sequence along with its context. The antigen remains undetermined. A second PCR of roughly 7 to 11 cycles used a sample-barcoded 5' primer and a J-beta primer mix. TCRdb ran MiXCR on the 5' RACE reads and lists one entry per CDR3 protein. This table holds around 280,000 distinct CDR3 sequences, roughly 29% found once. The record originates from a study of blood T cells in healthy people across ages. Study observations and caveats: No conclusive comparison of naive versus antigen-experienced cells was possible with unsorted PBMCs. The study found more naive CD4+ cells and higher diversity in long-lived than aged donors.

The clonotype was recovered from a woman aged 70-85 years in good health. Material: blood.

The DNA of the CDR3 is TGTGCCAGCAGTCAGGCGGACGGGATGGCTCTAAACATTCAGTACTTC. Amino acid sequence: CASSQADGMALNIQYF. The chain combines TRBV28 with TRBJ2-4, with a tentative D call TRBD2 (5 bases). This CDR3 is built from 16 residues. V was trimmed by 5 bases and J by 6 bases, leaving 20 bases between them. Germline lookup yields CDR1 MDHEN and CDR2 SYDVKM. The complete variable domain, with remaining parts taken from reference TRBV28 and TRBJ2-4, reads DVKVTQSSRYLVKRTGEKVFLECVQDMDHENMFWYRQDPGLGLRLIYFSYDVKMKEKGDIPEGYSVSREKKERFSLILESASTNQTSMYLCASSQADGMALNIQYFGAGTRLSVL.